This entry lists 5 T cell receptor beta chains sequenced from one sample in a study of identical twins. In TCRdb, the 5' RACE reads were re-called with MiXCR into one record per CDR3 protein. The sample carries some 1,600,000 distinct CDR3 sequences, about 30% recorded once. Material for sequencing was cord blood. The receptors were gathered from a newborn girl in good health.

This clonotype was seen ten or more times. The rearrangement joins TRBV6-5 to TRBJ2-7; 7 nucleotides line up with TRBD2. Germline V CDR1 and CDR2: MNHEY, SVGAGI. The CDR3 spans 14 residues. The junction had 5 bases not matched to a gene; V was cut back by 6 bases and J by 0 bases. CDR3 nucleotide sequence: TGTGCCAGCAGCGAACGGGAGGTCTCCTACGAGCAGTACTTC. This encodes CASSEREVSYEQYF.

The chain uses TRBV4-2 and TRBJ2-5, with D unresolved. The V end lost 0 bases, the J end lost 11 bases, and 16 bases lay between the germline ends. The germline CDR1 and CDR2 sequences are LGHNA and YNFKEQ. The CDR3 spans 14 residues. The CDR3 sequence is CASSQEKGYNEQYF. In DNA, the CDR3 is TGTGCCAGCAGCCAAGAGAAGGGTTACAATGAGCAGTACTTC.

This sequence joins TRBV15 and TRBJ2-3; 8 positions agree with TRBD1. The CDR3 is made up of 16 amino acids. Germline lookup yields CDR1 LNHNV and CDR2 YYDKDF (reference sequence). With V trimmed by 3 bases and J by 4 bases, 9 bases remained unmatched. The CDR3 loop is CATSSLRDRLSDTQYF. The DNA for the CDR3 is TGTGCCACCAGCAGCCTCCGGGACAGGCTTTCAGATACGCAGTATTTT.

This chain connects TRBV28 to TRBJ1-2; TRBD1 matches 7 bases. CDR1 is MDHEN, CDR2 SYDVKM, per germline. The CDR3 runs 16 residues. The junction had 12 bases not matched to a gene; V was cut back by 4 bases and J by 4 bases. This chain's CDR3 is CASSSGRGTAFYGYTF. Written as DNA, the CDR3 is TGTGCCAGCAGTTCAGGGCGAGGGACAGCCTTCTATGGCTACACCTTC.

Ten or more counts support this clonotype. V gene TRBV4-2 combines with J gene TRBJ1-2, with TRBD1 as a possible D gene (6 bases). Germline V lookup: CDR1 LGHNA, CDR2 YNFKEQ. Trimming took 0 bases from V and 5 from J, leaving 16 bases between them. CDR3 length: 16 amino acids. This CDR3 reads CASSQDRMGASYGYTF. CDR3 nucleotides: TGTGCCAGCAGCCAAGATCGGATGGGGGCAAGTTATGGCTACACCTTC.